A selection of T cell receptor beta chains follows, all from one sample in a study of cytomegalovirus exposure and HLA in healthy donors. Generated by immunoSEQ multiplex PCR, the TCRdb table keeps only in-frame clones and is missing some. The repertoire consists of fewer than 350,000 clones, with about 90% occurring once and the leading ten covering about 2.3%. Sequencing was carried out using PBMCs. These receptor sequences come from a woman aged 18 to 35 in good health and CMV-seronegative. Each CDR3 is given with its conserved first and last residue. Each record gives: V gene, J gene, clone size, D gene, CDR3 length, CDR3 protein. A D gene is named only where the DNA matches it firmly. Size tells how often a clone was seen (once, few, many) or the class of an expanded clone, and some rows leave it out.

v_call: TRBV14; j_call: TRBJ1-4; clone_size: -; d_call: TRBD1; cdr3_length: 18; cdr3_aa: CASSRGTTGINFGEKLFF
v_call: TRBV6-1; j_call: TRBJ2-7; clone_size: -; d_call: TRBD2; cdr3_length: 16; cdr3_aa: CASSEPGLANSYEQYF
v_call: TRBV2; j_call: TRBJ1-1; clone_size: -; d_call: TRBD1; cdr3_length: 17; cdr3_aa: CASSATGGSLMNTEAFF
v_call: TRBV5-1; j_call: TRBJ1-2; clone_size: -; d_call: -; cdr3_length: 16; cdr3_aa: CASSFSGTTRVDGYTF
v_call: TRBV30; j_call: TRBJ1-4; clone_size: -; d_call: -; cdr3_length: 13; cdr3_aa: CAWSEGLGEKLFF
v_call: TRBV28; j_call: TRBJ2-2; clone_size: few; d_call: TRBD2; cdr3_length: 21; cdr3_aa: CASSFPIAGGWFGSSTGELFF
v_call: TRBV5-1; j_call: TRBJ2-6; clone_size: -; d_call: -; cdr3_length: 18; cdr3_aa: CASSLVPGGGSGANVLTF
v_call: TRBV6-5; j_call: TRBJ1-1; clone_size: -; d_call: TRBD1; cdr3_length: 14; cdr3_aa: CASSEGALYTEAFF
v_call: TRBV5-1; j_call: TRBJ2-5; clone_size: -; d_call: -; cdr3_length: 14; cdr3_aa: CASSLGTSQETQYF
v_call: TRBV29-1; j_call: TRBJ2-5; clone_size: -; d_call: -; cdr3_length: 12; cdr3_aa: CSVAPPQETQYF
v_call: TRBV6-5; j_call: TRBJ2-1; clone_size: -; d_call: TRBD2; cdr3_length: 16; cdr3_aa: CASSYNRAGGPNEQFF
v_call: TRBV9; j_call: TRBJ2-3; clone_size: -; d_call: TRBD2; cdr3_length: 16; cdr3_aa: CASSGSGGEQGDTQYF
v_call: TRBV5-1; j_call: TRBJ2-1; clone_size: -; d_call: TRBD2; cdr3_length: 13; cdr3_aa: CASRLAGGNEQFF
v_call: TRBV9; j_call: TRBJ1-4; clone_size: -; d_call: TRBD1; cdr3_length: 18; cdr3_aa: CASSVGPQGARPNEKLFF
v_call: TRBV11-3; j_call: TRBJ2-1; clone_size: -; d_call: -; cdr3_length: 14; cdr3_aa: CASSYGQGYNEQFF
v_call: TRBV28; j_call: TRBJ1-6; clone_size: -; d_call: -; cdr3_length: 21; cdr3_aa: CASSLWLGKGVLDQNNSPLHF
v_call: TRBV6-1; j_call: TRBJ1-1; clone_size: -; d_call: -; cdr3_length: 13; cdr3_aa: CASTRPSGREAFF
v_call: TRBV7-9; j_call: TRBJ1-1; clone_size: -; d_call: -; cdr3_length: 13; cdr3_aa: CASSLEQATEAFF
v_call: TRBV5-6; j_call: TRBJ1-2; clone_size: -; d_call: -; cdr3_length: 16; cdr3_aa: CASSLEGRVERGGYTF
v_call: TRBV6-1; j_call: TRBJ2-7; clone_size: -; d_call: -; cdr3_length: 13; cdr3_aa: CASSFDRSYEQYF
v_call: TRBV12-2; j_call: TRBJ2-3; clone_size: -; d_call: -; cdr3_length: 16; cdr3_aa: CASRWRPGASSDTQYF
v_call: TRBV27; j_call: TRBJ1-5; clone_size: -; d_call: -; cdr3_length: 18; cdr3_aa: CASSLFPPTDRLNQPQHF
v_call: TRBV11-1; j_call: TRBJ2-7; clone_size: -; d_call: TRBD1; cdr3_length: 14; cdr3_aa: CASSFRQGPYEQYF
v_call: TRBV7-9; j_call: TRBJ1-2; clone_size: -; d_call: -; cdr3_length: 11; cdr3_aa: CASSLTWGYTF
v_call: TRBV11-1; j_call: TRBJ2-7; clone_size: -; d_call: TRBD1; cdr3_length: 14; cdr3_aa: CASSLGQGAYEQYF
v_call: TRBV7-6; j_call: TRBJ2-3; clone_size: once; d_call: TRBD2; cdr3_length: 16; cdr3_aa: CASINGWGGGSEAQYF
v_call: TRBV9; j_call: TRBJ2-1; clone_size: -; d_call: TRBD2; cdr3_length: 15; cdr3_aa: CASSVAAGVYNEQFF
v_call: TRBV19; j_call: TRBJ1-6; clone_size: -; d_call: TRBD1; cdr3_length: 16; cdr3_aa: CASRSIPGQGNSPLHF
v_call: TRBV18; j_call: TRBJ1-1; clone_size: -; d_call: TRBD1; cdr3_length: 16; cdr3_aa: CASSLGQGFRYTEAFF
v_call: TRBV7-6; j_call: TRBJ2-7; clone_size: -; d_call: -; cdr3_length: 12; cdr3_aa: CASSPSSYEQYF
v_call: TRBV6-5; j_call: TRBJ2-7; clone_size: few; d_call: TRBD2; cdr3_length: 15; cdr3_aa: CASGPYASGGYEQYF
v_call: TRBV5-1; j_call: TRBJ2-1; clone_size: once; d_call: -; cdr3_length: 16; cdr3_aa: CASSPLSGAFYNEQLF
v_call: TRBV2; j_call: TRBJ1-4; clone_size: -; d_call: TRBD1; cdr3_length: 14; cdr3_aa: CASSEGTGYEKLFF
v_call: TRBV18; j_call: TRBJ2-7; clone_size: -; d_call: -; cdr3_length: 15; cdr3_aa: CASSPSDSLAYEQYF
v_call: TRBV29-1; j_call: TRBJ1-1; clone_size: -; d_call: TRBD1; cdr3_length: 13; cdr3_aa: CSAGQASNTEAFF
v_call: TRBV30; j_call: TRBJ1-6; clone_size: -; d_call: TRBD1; cdr3_length: 14; cdr3_aa: CAWGGDRVNSPLHF
v_call: TRBV11-2; j_call: TRBJ1-2; clone_size: once; d_call: -; cdr3_length: 16; cdr3_aa: CASRRIRRGGNYGYTF
v_call: TRBV5-1; j_call: TRBJ1-2; clone_size: -; d_call: TRBD1; cdr3_length: 13; cdr3_aa: CASQTDRVGGYTF